The 20 T cell receptor beta chains given below trace back to one sample, sequenced in a study of CD8+ T cells in alopecia areata. As the sequencing template, cDNA was produced by extracting RNA and reverse transcribing it. Only in-frame clones appear in the TCRdb table, and some are missing; sequencing was by immunoSEQ multiplex PCR. This table has about 110,000 clones, 45% to 60% appearing once. Sequencing was performed on NKG2D-low CD8+ T cells sorted from blood. These receptor sequences come from a human donor with alopecia areata.

The chain has TRBV9 and TRBJ2-1, with D possibly TRBD1 on 7 matching bases. V dropped 7 bases and J dropped 0 bases, with 23 bases sitting between them. CDR3 size: 18 residues. In germline, CDR1 is SGDLS, CDR2 YYNGEE. The CDR3 DNA reads TGTGCCAGCGGAGGACAGGCACCGCTAGCGAGCTCCTACAATGAGCAGTTCTTC. Residues: CASGGQAPLASSYNEQFF.

The V gene is TRBV6-1, the J gene TRBJ2-7, with 8 bases aligning to TRBD1. Losses at the gene ends were 5 bases for V and 2 bases for J; bases not matched to a gene: 5. CDR3 length: 14 residues. CDR1 and CDR2 (germline): MNHNS, SASEGT. The CDR3 here is CASSSTGDAYEQYF. CDR3 sequence (DNA): TGTGCCAGCAGTTCGACAGGGGACGCCTACGAGCAGTACTTC.

The rearrangement uses TRBV4-1 and TRBJ2-1; the D call may be TRBD1 or TRBD2 (6 bases each). Germline CDR1 and CDR2: MGHRA and YSYEKL. The CDR3 runs 19 residues. The V and J ends lost 6 bases and 0 bases respectively, with 24 bases between them. The DNA of the CDR3 is TGCGCCAGCAGTTCACAAGATGGGGGGCTCCTGAGCTCCTACAATGAGCAGTTCTTC. Translated: CASSSQDGGLLSSYNEQFF.

V usage is TRBV27 and J usage is TRBJ2-2; a possible D gene is TRBD2 (5 bases). Looked up from germline, CDR1 is MNHEY and CDR2 is SMNVEV (reference sequence). The V end lost 5 bases, the J end lost 5 bases, and 6 bases lay between the germline ends. The CDR3 sequence is 12 residues long. The CDR3 region is CASSPGTGELFF. The CDR3 bases are TGTGCCAGCAGTCCGGGAACCGGGGAGCTGTTTTTT.

DNA of the CDR3: TGCAGCGTTTCCAAGAACACAGGGACAGTCACCTACGAGCAGTACTTC. Protein sequence: CSVSKNTGTVTYEQYF. The genes are TRBV29-1 and TRBJ2-7, with TRBD1 matching 7 bases. With V trimmed by 5 bases and J by 2 bases, 15 bases remained unmatched. The CDR3 totals 16 residues. Germline V CDR1 and CDR2: SQVTM, ANQGSEA.

This clone was counted once. Other DNA sequences within the sample encode an identical CDR3. The V gene is TRBV5-6, the J gene TRBJ2-7, with 10 positions matching TRBD1. Trimming cost V 6 bases and J 0 bases; bases outside gene matches: 9. The germline CDR1 and CDR2 sequences are SGHDT and YYEEEE. There are 16 residues in the CDR3. This chain's CDR3 is CASIPARTGGSYEQYF. The CDR3 coding sequence is TGTGCCAGCATCCCTGCGCGGACAGGGGGCTCCTACGAGCAGTACTTC.

This clone has just a few counts. The genes are TRBV29-1 and TRBJ2-2; D is perhaps TRBD1 (5 bases). CDR1 is SQVTM, CDR2 ANQGSEA, per germline. Trimming stripped 4 bases from V and 0 bases from J, with 9 bases between. The CDR3 length is 14 residues. This CDR3 is CSVVPGTNTGELFF. CDR3 nucleotide sequence: TGCAGCGTTGTCCCAGGGACGAACACCGGGGAGCTGTTTTTT.

J is TRBJ2-7 and V is TRBV21-1; the DNA was not compared with TRBD1, the D call given in the table. TRBV21-1 is deemed a pseudogene. There are 16 residues in the CDR3. CDR3 in amino acids: CASSALVRTVTYEQYF. The DNA for the CDR3 is TGTGCCAGCAGCGCACTAGTTCGGACAGTTACCTACGAGCAGTACTTC.

This clone occurred many times. The chain links TRBV29-1 to TRBJ2-2; D is uncertain. Trimming shortened V by 0 bases and J by 6 bases, and 11 bases separated the two germline ends. Looked up from germline, CDR1 is SQVTM and CDR2 is ANQGSEA. This CDR3 comprises 14 residues. This CDR3 reads CSVEDPSASGELFF. The CDR3 DNA reads TGCAGCGTTGAAGATCCATCTGCGTCCGGGGAGCTGTTTTTT.

V gene TRBV15 combines with J gene TRBJ2-1; TRBD2 agrees at 11 bases. The CDR3 extends over 18 amino acids. Trimming took 1 base from V and 12 from J; bases not matched to a gene: 17. The germline CDR1 and CDR2 sequences are LNHNV and YYDKDF (reference sequence). CDR3 sequence reads: CATSRVVLGGLADFVQFF. CDR3 in DNA: TGTGCCACCAGCAGAGTAGTTCTCGGGGGACTAGCGGATTTCGTGCAGTTCTTC.

This clone was observed a few times. The gene calls are TRBV5-6 and TRBJ2-7; the match to TRBD1 covers 11 bases. Germline values: CDR1 SGHDT, CDR2 YYEEEE. The CDR3 loop spans 14 amino acids. The V segment lost 4 bases and the J segment 2 bases; nucleotides outside the gene matches: 2. The CDR3 loop is CASSVGQGAYEQYF. The CDR3 nucleotides are TGTGCCAGCAGCGTGGGACAGGGGGCCTACGAGCAGTACTTC.

The chain joins TRBV27 to TRBJ2-3; a weak D match, TRBD1 (5 bases). The CDR3 covers 14 residues. Trimming cost V 6 bases and J 10 bases, with 20 bases left between them. Germline CDR1 MNHEY, CDR2 SMNVEV (reference sequence). The CDR3 region is CASRERDSRGSQYF. The CDR3 bases are TGTGCCAGCAGGGAAAGGGATAGTAGGGGTTCGCAGTATTTT.

The chain recombines TRBV6-5 with TRBJ2-3; D is unclear. The CDR3 has 13 amino acids. In germline, CDR1 is MNHEY, CDR2 SVGAGI. Trimming took 6 bases from V and 6 from J, leaving 13 bases between them. The CDR3 DNA reads as TGTGCCAGCAGCCGGTACAACCAGGATACGCAGTATTTT. Amino acids: CASSRYNQDTQYF.

This clone was recorded a few times. V is TRBV7-9 and J is TRBJ2-7, with TRBD1 matching over 8 bases. Per the germline V gene, CDR1 is SEHNR and CDR2 is FQNEAQ (reference sequence). This CDR3 spans 14 amino acids. V gave up 6 bases and J gave up 6 bases; unmatched junction bases: 10. The CDR3 spells CASRPITGGLEQYF. The CDR3 bases are TGTGCCAGCAGGCCCATCACAGGGGGGCTCGAGCAGTACTTC.

The rearrangement uses TRBV9 and TRBJ2-1, with D possibly being TRBD1 (6 bases). CDR1 and CDR2 (germline): SGDLS, YYNGEE. The CDR3 loop spans 13 amino acids. V was trimmed by 7 bases and J by 3 bases, leaving 11 bases between them. CDR3 sequence (DNA): TGTGCCAGCGCAGGGGAGAACTACAATGAGCAGTTCTTC. Protein: CASAGENYNEQFF.

For this clone: One end of the junction does not line up with germline, which may come from a read error. Other DNA sequences of this sample code for an identical CDR3. This rearrangement joins TRBV6-5 to TRBJ2-3, with TRBD2 matching over 7 bases. The CDR3 is made up of 16 amino acids. Germline CDR1 MNHEY, CDR2 SVGAGI. The CDR3 loop is CASSYWAGAGTDTQYF. The CDR3 DNA reads TGTGCCAGCAGCTACTGGGCGGGAGCTGGAACAGATACGCAGTATTTT.

The gene calls are TRBV27 and TRBJ2-7; D gene uncertain. Trimming stripped 6 bases from V and 4 bases from J, with 16 bases between. Per the germline V gene, CDR1 is MNHEY and CDR2 is SMNVEV (reference sequence). CDR3 length: 14 amino acids. CDR3 region: CASSPPAKPYEQYF. CDR3 coding DNA: TGTGCCAGCAGCCCCCCGGCAAAACCGTACGAGCAGTACTTC.

The J gene is TRBJ2-1, the V gene TRBV25-1; TRBD2 is a possible D gene (5 bases). This CDR3 spans 17 amino acids. V lost 2 bases, J lost 6 bases, and 20 bases lay in between. In germline, CDR1 is MGHDK, CDR2 SYGVNS. CDR3 protein: CASSESPSAATLNEQFF. DNA for the CDR3: TGTGCCAGCAGTGAAAGCCCCTCAGCGGCCACCCTCAATGAGCAGTTCTTC. The variable domain in full, with the rest retrieved from reference TRBV25-1 and TRBJ2-1, is EADIYQTPRYLVIGTGKKITLECSQTMGHDKMYWYQQDPGMELHLIHYSYGVNSTEKGDLSSESTVSRIRTEHFPLTLESARPSHTSQYLCASSESPSAATLNEQFFGPGTRLTVL.

This clone came up a few times. The rearrangement links TRBV7-9 to TRBJ1-1; D call uncertain. This CDR3 is 15 amino acids long. V was pared by 6 bases and J by 4 bases, with 18 bases between. Germline V lookup: CDR1 SEHNR, CDR2 FQNEAQ (reference sequence). Here the CDR3 DNA reads TGTGCCAGCAGTCCTACTACTCAGGCGGGCACTGAAGCTTTCTTT. It encodes CASSPTTQAGTEAFF.

The chain carries TRBV7-9 and TRBJ2-2; D remains ambiguous. The length of the CDR3 is 15 residues. CDR1 is SEHNR and CDR2 is FQNEAQ in the germline V gene (reference sequence). The V and J ends lost 1 base and 3 bases respectively, with 9 bases between them. The CDR3 is CASSLEGTYTGELFF. CDR3 nucleotides: TGTGCCAGCAGCTTAGAGGGCACTTACACCGGGGAGCTGTTTTTT.